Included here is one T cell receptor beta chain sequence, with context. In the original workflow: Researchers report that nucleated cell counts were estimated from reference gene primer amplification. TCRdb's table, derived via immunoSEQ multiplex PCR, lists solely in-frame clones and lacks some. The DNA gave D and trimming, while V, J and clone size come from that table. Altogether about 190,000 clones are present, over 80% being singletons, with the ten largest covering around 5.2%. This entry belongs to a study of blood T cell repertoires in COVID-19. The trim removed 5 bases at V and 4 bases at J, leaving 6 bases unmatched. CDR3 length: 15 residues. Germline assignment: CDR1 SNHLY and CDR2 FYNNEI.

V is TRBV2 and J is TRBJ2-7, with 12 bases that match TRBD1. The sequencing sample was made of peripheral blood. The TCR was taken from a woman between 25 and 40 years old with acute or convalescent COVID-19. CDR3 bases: TGTGCCAGCAGTAGCGGGACAGGGGGCTGGTACGAGCAGTACTTC. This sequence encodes CASSSGTGGWYEQYF.